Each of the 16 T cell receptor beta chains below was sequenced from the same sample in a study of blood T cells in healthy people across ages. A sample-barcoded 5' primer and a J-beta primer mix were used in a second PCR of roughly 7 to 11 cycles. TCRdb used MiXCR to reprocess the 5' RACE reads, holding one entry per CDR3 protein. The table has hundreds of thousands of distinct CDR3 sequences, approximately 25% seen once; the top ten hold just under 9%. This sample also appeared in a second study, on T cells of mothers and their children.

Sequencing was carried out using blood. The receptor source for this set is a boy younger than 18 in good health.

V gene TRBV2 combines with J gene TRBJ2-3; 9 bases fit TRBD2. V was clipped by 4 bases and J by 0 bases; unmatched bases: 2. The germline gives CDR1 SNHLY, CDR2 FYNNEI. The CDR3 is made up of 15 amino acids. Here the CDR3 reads CASSVGTSSTDTQYF. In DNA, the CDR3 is TGTGCCAGCAGTGTTGGGACTAGCAGCACAGATACGCAGTATTTT.

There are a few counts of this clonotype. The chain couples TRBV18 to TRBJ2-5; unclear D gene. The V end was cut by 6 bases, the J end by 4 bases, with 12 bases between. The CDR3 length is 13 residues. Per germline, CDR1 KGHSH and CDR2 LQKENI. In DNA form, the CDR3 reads TGTGCCAGCTCGCGCGCTAAGGTAGAGACCCAGTACTTC. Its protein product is CASSRAKVETQYF.

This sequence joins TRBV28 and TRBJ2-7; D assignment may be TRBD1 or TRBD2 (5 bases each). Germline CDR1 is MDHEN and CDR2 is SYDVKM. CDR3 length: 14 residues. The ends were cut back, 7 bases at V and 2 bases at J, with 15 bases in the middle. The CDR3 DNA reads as TGTGCCAGCACTTCTACTCAGGGAGCCTACGAGCAGTACTTC. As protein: CASTSTQGAYEQYF.

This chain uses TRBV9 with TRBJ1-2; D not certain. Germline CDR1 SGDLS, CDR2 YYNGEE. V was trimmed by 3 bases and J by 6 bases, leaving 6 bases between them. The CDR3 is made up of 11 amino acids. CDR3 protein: CASSAADGYTF. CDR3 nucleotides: TGTGCCAGCAGCGCCGCAGATGGCTACACCTTC.

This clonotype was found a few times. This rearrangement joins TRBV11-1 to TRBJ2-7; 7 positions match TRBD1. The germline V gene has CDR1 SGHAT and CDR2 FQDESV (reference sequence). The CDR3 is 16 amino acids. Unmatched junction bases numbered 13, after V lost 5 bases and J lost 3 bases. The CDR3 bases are TGTGCCAGCAGCAAACGGTCAGGGGGAAACTACTACGAGCAGTACTTC. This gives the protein CASSKRSGGNYYEQYF.

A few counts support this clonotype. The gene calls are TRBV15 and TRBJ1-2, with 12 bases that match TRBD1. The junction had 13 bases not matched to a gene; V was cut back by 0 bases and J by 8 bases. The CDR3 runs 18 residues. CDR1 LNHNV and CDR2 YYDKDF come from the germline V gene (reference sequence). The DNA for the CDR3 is TGTGCCACCAGCAGAGATCGGGCCTTACCGGGACAGGGGGCCGGCTACACCTTC. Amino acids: CATSRDRALPGQGAGYTF.

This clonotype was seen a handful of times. The CDR3 is CSVDLGYSTDTQYF. Here the CDR3 DNA reads TGCAGCGTTGACCTAGGGTATAGCACAGATACGCAGTATTTT. The chain combines TRBV29-1 with TRBJ2-3; D remains unclear. The CDR3 runs 14 residues. Germline V gives CDR1 SQVTM, CDR2 ANQGSEA. V lost 3 bases and J lost 0, with 10 bases in between.

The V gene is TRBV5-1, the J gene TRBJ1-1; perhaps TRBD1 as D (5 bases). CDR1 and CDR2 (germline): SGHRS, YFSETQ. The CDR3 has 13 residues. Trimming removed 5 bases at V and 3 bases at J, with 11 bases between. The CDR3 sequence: CASSGGGYTEAFF. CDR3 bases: TGCGCCAGCAGTGGTGGGGGGTACACTGAAGCTTTCTTT.

The CDR3 protein is CASSFSGQPYEQYF. Here the CDR3 DNA reads TGTGCCAGCAGCTTCTCGGGACAGCCCTACGAGCAGTACTTC. The chain combines TRBV7-9 with TRBJ2-7; 7 nucleotides agree with TRBD1. The germline V gene has CDR1 SEHNR and CDR2 FQNEAQ (reference sequence). V trimming: 3 bases; J trimming: 2 bases; junction bases outside the gene matches: 4. The CDR3 extends over 14 amino acids.

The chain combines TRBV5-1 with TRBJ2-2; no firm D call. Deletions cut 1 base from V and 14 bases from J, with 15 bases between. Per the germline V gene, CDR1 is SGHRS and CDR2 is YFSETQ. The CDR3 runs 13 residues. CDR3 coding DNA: TGCGCCAGCAGCTTGTGGACCGGATCCAGACTGTTTTTT. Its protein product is CASSLWTGSRLFF.

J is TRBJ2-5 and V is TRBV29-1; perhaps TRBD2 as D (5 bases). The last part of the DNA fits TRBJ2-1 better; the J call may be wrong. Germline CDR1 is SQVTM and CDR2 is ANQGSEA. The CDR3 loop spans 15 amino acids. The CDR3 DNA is TGCAGCGTTGAAAAGTCTAGCCTGGGAAATGGTGAGCAGTTCTTC. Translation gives CSVEKSSLGNGEQFF.

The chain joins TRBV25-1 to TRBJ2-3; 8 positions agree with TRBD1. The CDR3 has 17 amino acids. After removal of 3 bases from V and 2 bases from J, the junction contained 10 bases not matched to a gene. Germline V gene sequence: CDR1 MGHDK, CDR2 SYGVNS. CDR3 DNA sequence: TGTGCCAGCAGTGACCTCCGACAGGGGCACTCCACAGATACGCAGTATTTT. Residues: CASSDLRQGHSTDTQYF. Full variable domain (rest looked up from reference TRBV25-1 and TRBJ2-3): EADIYQTPRYLVIGTGKKITLECSQTMGHDKMYWYQQDPGMELHLIHYSYGVNSTEKGDLSSESTVSRIRTEHFPLTLESARPSHTSQYLCASSDLRQGHSTDTQYFGPGTRLTVL.

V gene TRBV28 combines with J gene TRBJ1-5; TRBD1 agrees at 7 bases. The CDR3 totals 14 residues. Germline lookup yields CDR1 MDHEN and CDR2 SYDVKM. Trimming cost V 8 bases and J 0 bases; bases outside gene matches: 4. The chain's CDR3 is CASVTGVSNQPQHF. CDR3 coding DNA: TGTGCCAGCGTTACAGGGGTTAGCAATCAGCCCCAGCATTTT.

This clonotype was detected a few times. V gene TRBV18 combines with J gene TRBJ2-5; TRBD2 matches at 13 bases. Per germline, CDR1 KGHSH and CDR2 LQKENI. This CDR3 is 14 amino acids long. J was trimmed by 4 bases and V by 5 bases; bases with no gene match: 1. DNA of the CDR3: TGTGCCAGCTCAGGACTAGCGGGAGTAGAGACCCAGTACTTC. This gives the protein CASSGLAGVETQYF.

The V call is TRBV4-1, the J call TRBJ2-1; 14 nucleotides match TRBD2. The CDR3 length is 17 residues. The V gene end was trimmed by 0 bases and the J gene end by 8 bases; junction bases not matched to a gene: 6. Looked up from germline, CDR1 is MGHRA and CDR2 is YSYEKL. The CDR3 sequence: CASSQEAGTSGGDEQFF. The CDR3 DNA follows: TGCGCCAGCAGCCAAGAGGCCGGGACTAGCGGGGGCGATGAGCAGTTCTTC.

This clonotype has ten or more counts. The CDR3 region is CASSYRPGTGGDGYTF. In nucleotides, the CDR3 is TGTGCCAGCAGTTACCGTCCCGGGACAGGGGGCGATGGCTACACCTTC. The chain is built from TRBV6-5 and TRBJ1-2; 12 positions agree with TRBD1. V trimming: 2 bases; J trimming: 6 bases; junction bases outside the gene matches: 7. Looked up from germline, CDR1 is MNHEY and CDR2 is SVGAGI. The length of the CDR3 is 16 residues.